Below are 13 T cell receptor beta chains sequenced from a single sample in a study of blood T cell repertoires in COVID-19. Method: immunoSEQ multiplex PCR; TCRdb's copy keeps in-frame clones and lacks some. The repertoire holds around 160,000 clones, with about 88% as singletons. The specimen was peripheral blood. All receptors come from a human donor in a cohort sampled during active COVID-19.

The rearrangement joins TRBV20-1 to TRBJ2-7, with a tentative D call TRBD2 (5 bases). The CDR3 is made up of 13 amino acids. Germline CDR1 is DFQATT and CDR2 is SNEGSKA (reference sequence). V was shortened by 3 bases and J by 7 bases, with 16 bases between the two germline ends. The CDR3 sequence is CSASGWTPGEQYF. As DNA, the CDR3 is TGCAGTGCTAGTGGTTGGACGCCGGGGGAGCAGTACTTC.

The CDR3 nucleotides read TGTGCCAGCAGCAAACAGATAATCGAGCAGTACTTC. Translation: CASSKQIIEQYF. The V call is TRBV6-2 or TRBV6-3, the J call TRBJ2-7; D unclear. The CDR3 spans 12 residues. The germline V gene has CDR1 MNHEY and CDR2 SVGEGT. V shed 6 bases and J shed 6 bases, with 12 bases lying between them.

There are a few counts of this clone. The chain recombines TRBV19 with TRBJ1-1; 7 bases map to TRBD1. Germline V lookup: CDR1 LNHDA, CDR2 SQIVND (reference sequence). The CDR3 has 12 residues. J lost 10 bases, V lost 4 bases, and 6 bases had no gene match. The CDR3: CASSTRQGSAFF. In DNA, the CDR3 is TGTGCCAGTAGTACACGACAGGGTTCAGCTTTCTTT.

The chain couples TRBV7-3 to TRBJ2-1, with TRBD1 identical over 7 bases. Trimming removed 2 bases from V and 6 bases from J; junction bases left unmatched: 7. Germline CDR1 and CDR2: SGHTA and FQGTGA. The CDR3 is made up of 15 amino acids. The CDR3 here is CASSLSGTVANEQFF. The CDR3 region has the DNA TGTGCCAGCAGCTTATCGGGGACAGTAGCCAATGAGCAGTTCTTC.

This sequence joins TRBV7-8 and TRBJ1-1, with D perhaps matching TRBD1 (6 bases). Germline CDR1 SGHVS, CDR2 FQNEAQ. This CDR3 has 15 amino acids. V shed 4 bases and J shed 5 bases, with 17 bases lying between them. CDR3 amino acids: CASSYDEQGRTEAFF. DNA of the CDR3: TGTGCCAGCAGCTACGATGAACAGGGAAGGACTGAAGCTTTCTTT.

As for this clone: This same CDR3 is encoded by further DNA sequences in the sample. J is TRBJ2-5 and V is TRBV7-2; 7 bases are a match to TRBD2. The ends lost 3 bases at V and 5 bases at J; junction bases unmatched: 6. Per the germline V gene, CDR1 is SGHTA and CDR2 is FQGNSA. This CDR3 has 14 residues. The CDR3 region is CASSFSSGGETQYF. For the CDR3, the DNA is TGTGCCAGCAGCTTTTCCTCCGGGGGGGAGACCCAGTACTTC.

The chain links TRBV5-1 to TRBJ2-2; D unclear. This CDR3 region has 15 residues. Germline V lookup: CDR1 SGHRS, CDR2 YFSETQ. V dropped 2 bases and J dropped 2 bases, with 10 bases sitting between them. DNA for the CDR3: TGCGCCAGCAGCTTACCAGACTTAAACACCGGGGAGCTGTTTTTT. This codes for CASSLPDLNTGELFF.

The chain recombines TRBV28 with TRBJ2-5; tentatively, D is TRBD2 (6 bases). This CDR3 contains 14 residues. V gave up 6 bases and J gave up 3 bases, with 14 bases separating them. The germline V gene has CDR1 MDHEN and CDR2 SYDVKM. The CDR3, as DNA: TGTGCCAGCAGCCCAAGTCGCGGGAAAGAGACCCAGTACTTC. Residues: CASSPSRGKETQYF.

The CDR3 bases are TGTGCCTGGAGTCGCCACAGGGGGGGGAATGAGCAGTTCTTC. Protein product: CAWSRHRGGNEQFF. This chain connects TRBV30 to TRBJ2-1; perhaps TRBD1 as D (8 bases). V gave up 2 bases and J gave up 7 bases, with 15 bases separating them. Germline CDR1 and CDR2: GTSNPN and SVGIG (reference sequence). The CDR3 runs to 14 residues.

The gene calls are TRBV20-1 and TRBJ2-7; TRBD2 aligns across 12 bases. There are 16 residues in the CDR3. Trimming at V came to 3 bases and at J to 4 bases, leaving 10 bases not matched to a gene. Germline assignment: CDR1 DFQATT and CDR2 SNEGSKA (reference sequence). CDR3 amino acids: CSASGGRTSGEYEQYF. The CDR3 nucleotides are TGCAGTGCTAGTGGAGGGAGGACTAGCGGGGAATACGAGCAGTACTTC.

This chain connects TRBV9 to TRBJ2-1; a weak D match, TRBD2 (5 bases). Germline lookup yields CDR1 SGDLS and CDR2 YYNGEE. This CDR3 spans 20 amino acids. The V end was cut by 4 bases, the J end by 0 bases, with 26 bases between. The CDR3 sequence is CASSSMSRSDGDPSYNEQFF. The CDR3 coding sequence is TGTGCCAGCAGCTCAATGTCGCGGTCAGACGGGGATCCCTCCTACAATGAGCAGTTCTTC.

This chain joins TRBV6-5 and TRBJ2-7; TRBD1 agrees at 8 bases. The ends lost 6 bases at V and 3 bases at J; junction bases unmatched: 7. Germline V gene lookup returns CDR1 MNHEY and CDR2 SVGAGI. This CDR3 spans 14 amino acids. The CDR3 loop is CASRTGTGIYEQYF. In DNA, the CDR3 is TGTGCCAGCAGAACCGGGACAGGTATCTACGAGCAGTACTTC.

CDR3 sequence (DNA): TGCGCCAGCAGCCAAACGGGAGGTCCATATAGCACAGATACGCAGTATTTT. Protein: CASSQTGGPYSTDTQYF. The V call is TRBV4-3, the J call TRBJ2-3, with 7 bases fitting TRBD2. Germline assignment: CDR1 LGHNA and CDR2 YSLEER. V lost 2 bases and J lost 0; bases outside the gene matches: 8. This CDR3 comprises 17 residues.